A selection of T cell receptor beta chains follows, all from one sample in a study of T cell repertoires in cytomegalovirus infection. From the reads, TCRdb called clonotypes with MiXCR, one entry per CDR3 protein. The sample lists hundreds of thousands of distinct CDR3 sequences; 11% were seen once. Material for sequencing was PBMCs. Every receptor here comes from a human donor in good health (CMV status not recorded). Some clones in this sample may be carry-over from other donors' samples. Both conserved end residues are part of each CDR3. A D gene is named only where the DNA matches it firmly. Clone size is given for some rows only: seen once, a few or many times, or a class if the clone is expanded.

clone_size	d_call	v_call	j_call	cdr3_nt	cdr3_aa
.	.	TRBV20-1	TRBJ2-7	TGCAGTGCTAGACTTCAAACTAGCTCTTACGAGCAGTACTTC	CSARLQTSSYEQYF
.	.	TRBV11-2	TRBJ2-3	TGTGCCAGCAGACTCCTCAGGGGGGACACGCATACGCAGTATTTT	CASRLLRGDTHTQYF
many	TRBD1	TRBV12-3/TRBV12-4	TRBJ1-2	TGTGCCAGCAGTTTTGGACAGGTTGTGGCTGCCTTC	CASSFGQVVAAF
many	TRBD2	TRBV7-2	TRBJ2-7	TGTGCCAGCAGCTTAGTAAGCGGGGGGACTTTCTACGAGCAGTACTTC	CASSLVSGGTFYEQYF
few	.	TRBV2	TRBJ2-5	TGTGCCAGCAGCGTTAGAACAAAAGAGACCCAGTACTTC	CASSVRTKETQYF
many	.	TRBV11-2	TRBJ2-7	TGTGCCAGCAGCTACCTCCCCACCTTGGGAGAGCAGTACTTC	CASSYLPTLGEQYF
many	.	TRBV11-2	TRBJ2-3	TGTGCCAGCAGCCCTCTGGGTACGCAGTATTTT	CASSPLGTQYF
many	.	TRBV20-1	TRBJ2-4	TGCAGTGCTAGAGATGGGCCTAAAAACATTCAGTACTTC	CSARDGPKNIQYF
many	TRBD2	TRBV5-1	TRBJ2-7	TGCGCCAGCAGCCCGACTAGCGGGATATCCTACGAGCAGTACTTC	CASSPTSGISYEQYF
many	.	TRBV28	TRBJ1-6	TGTGCCAGCGTGGGCGATTCACCCCTCCACTTT	CASVGDSPLHF
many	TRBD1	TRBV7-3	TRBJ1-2	TGTGCCAGCAGCCGTGGACAGGGGGAGGGCTACACCTTC	CASSRGQGEGYTF
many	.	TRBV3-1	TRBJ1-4	TGTGCCAGCAGCGGCCCCACAACTAATGAAAAACTGTTTTTT	CASSGPTTNEKLFF
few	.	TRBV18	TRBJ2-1	TGTGCCAGCTCACCAGGGGACCAAGGCTCGCAGTTCTTC	CASSPGDQGSQFF
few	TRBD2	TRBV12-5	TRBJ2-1	TGTGCTAGTGCCGATGGACTAGCGAGCAATGAGCAGTTCTTC	CASADGLASNEQFF
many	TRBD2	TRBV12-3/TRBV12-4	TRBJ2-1	TGTGCCAGCAGTCCCCACGCCGGGACTAGCGAGAACAATGAGCAGTTCTTC	CASSPHAGTSENNEQFF
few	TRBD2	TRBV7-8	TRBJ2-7	TGTGCCAGCAGCTTAGGAGCGGGGGGGGGGGGGGACGAGCAGTACTTC	CASSLGAGGGGDEQYF
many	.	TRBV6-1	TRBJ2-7	TGTGCCAGCAGTTCACAAAGGGGCGATACCTACGAGCAGTACTTC	CASSSQRGDTYEQYF
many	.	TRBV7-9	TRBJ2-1	TGTGCCATCACACCTAAAGAGAGCTCCTACAATGAGCAGTTCTTC	CAITPKESSYNEQFF
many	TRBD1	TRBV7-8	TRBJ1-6	TGTGCCAGCAGGCGGGACAGGGGAAATTCACCCCTCCACTTT	CASRRDRGNSPLHF
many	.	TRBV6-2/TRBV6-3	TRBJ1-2	TGTGCCAGCAGTCAAGACGGACAAGGCTACACCTTC	CASSQDGQGYTF
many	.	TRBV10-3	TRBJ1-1	TGTGCCATCGTTGCGGCGACAGGGAACACTGAAGCTTTCTTT	CAIVAATGNTEAFF
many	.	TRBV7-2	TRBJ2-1	TGTGCCAGCAGCTTAGTGGTAGGGGCGTACGAGCAGTTCTTC	CASSLVVGAYEQFF
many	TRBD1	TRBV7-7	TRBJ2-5	TGTGCTAGCAGCCCCGGACAGGGAGAATGGGAGACCCAGTACTTC	CASSPGQGEWETQYF
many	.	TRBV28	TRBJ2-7	TGTGCCAGCAGTTTATCGCTCTACGAGCAGTACTTC	CASSLSLYEQYF
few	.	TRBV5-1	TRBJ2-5	TGCGCCAGCAGCTTGTTCCACAAACAAGAGACCCAGTACTTC	CASSLFHKQETQYF
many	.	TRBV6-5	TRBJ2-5	TGTGCCAGCAGACTCCGTCCCAGGGGGACGGGGGGTGCCCAGTACTTC	CASRLRPRGTGGAQYF
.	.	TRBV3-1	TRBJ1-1	TGTGCCAGCAGCCAAGAAACCGGGAACACTGAAGCTTTCTTT	CASSQETGNTEAFF
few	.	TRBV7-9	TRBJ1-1	TGTGCCAGCCAGCAGCTCTTAAGGGCCAAGGGTGAAGCTTTCTTT	CASQQLLRAKGEAFF
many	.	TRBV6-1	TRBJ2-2	TGTGCCATCGGACAGAGGAACACCGGGGAGCTGTTTTTT	CAIGQRNTGELFF
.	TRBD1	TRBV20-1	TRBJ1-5	TGCAGTGCTACCGGGACAGGGGGCAATCAGCCCCAGCATTTT	CSATGTGGNQPQHF
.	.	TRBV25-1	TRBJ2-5	TGTGCCAGCAGTGAATTAGACAGACAAGAGACCCAGTACTTC	CASSELDRQETQYF
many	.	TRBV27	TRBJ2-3	TGTGCCAGCAGTTTATCTGGGGGCTCGACTAGCACAGATACGCAGTATTTT	CASSLSGGSTSTDTQYF
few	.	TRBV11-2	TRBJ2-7	TGTGCCACCTCTGAGGTGTGGGGACTCTACGAGCAGTACTTC	CATSEVWGLYEQYF
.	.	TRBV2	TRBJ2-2	TGTGCCAGCAGTGGATTAGCGACCACCGGGGAGCTGTTTTTT	CASSGLATTGELFF
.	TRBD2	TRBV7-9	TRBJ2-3	TGTGCCAGCACCGGACTAGCGGGAGGGCAAGATACGCAGTATTTT	CASTGLAGGQDTQYF
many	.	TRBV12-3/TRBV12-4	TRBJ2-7	TGTGCCACCGCGAAAACGGGACCCTACGAGCAGTACTTC	CATAKTGPYEQYF
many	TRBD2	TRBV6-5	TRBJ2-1	TGTGCCAGCAGTCGGGGGAGGGGAGAGCAGTTCTTC	CASSRGRGEQFF
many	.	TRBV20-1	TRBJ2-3	TGCAGTGCAGGGGACTACAGGGAGGGGTATACGCAGTATTTT	CSAGDYREGYTQYF
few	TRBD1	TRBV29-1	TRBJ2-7	TGCAGCGTCGCAAAGCTGACAGGGGAATACTACGAGCAGTACTTC	CSVAKLTGEYYEQYF
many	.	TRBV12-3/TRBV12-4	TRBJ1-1	TGTGCCAGCAGTTTGACCGGAAAAGCTGGAACTGAAGCTTTCTTT	CASSLTGKAGTEAFF
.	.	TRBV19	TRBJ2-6	TGTGCCAGTAGTATAGGTGTGGCAGCTGGGGCCAACGTCCTGACTTTC	CASSIGVAAGANVLTF